The entry that follows covers one T cell receptor beta chain sequence. Its cognate antigen is unknown. Germline V CDR1 and CDR2: MDHEN, SYDVKM. The CDR3 covers 15 residues. Trimming removed 2 bases from V and 3 bases from J, with 12 bases in between. Then a second PCR, running roughly 7 to 11 cycles, was carried out with a sample-barcoded 5' primer and a J-beta primer mix. Every sample gave at least 3 million paired-end reads containing CDR3. A single record per CDR3 protein comes from TCRdb applying MiXCR to the 5' RACE reads. The sample comprises about 670,000 distinct CDR3 sequences, around 43% of which are singletons, and around 30% rests with the top ten. The data originate from a study of blood T cells in healthy people across ages. Study-wide background: Capturing about one barcoded beta molecule per two T cells was achieved by template switching. Whole-study findings and limits: Higher naive T cell percentage went strongly together with higher TCR beta diversity. Diversity was higher, and naive CD4+ cells more numerous, in long-lived donors than in aged donors.

The sequence derives from a man older than 75 in good health. Sequencing was carried out using blood. This chain links TRBV28 with TRBJ2-3; a weak D match, TRBD2 (6 bases). CDR3 sequence (DNA): TGTGCCAGCAGTTTACTGGGTAGCGGTACAGATACGCAGTATTTT. It codes for CASSLLGSGTDTQYF.